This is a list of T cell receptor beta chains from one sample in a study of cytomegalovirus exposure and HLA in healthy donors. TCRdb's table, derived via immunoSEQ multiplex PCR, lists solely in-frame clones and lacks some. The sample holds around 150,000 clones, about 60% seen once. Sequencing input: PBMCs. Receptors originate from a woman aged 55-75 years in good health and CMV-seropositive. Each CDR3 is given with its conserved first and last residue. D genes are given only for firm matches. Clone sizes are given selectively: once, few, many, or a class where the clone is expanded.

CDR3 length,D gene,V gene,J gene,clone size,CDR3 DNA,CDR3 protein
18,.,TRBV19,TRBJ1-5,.,TGTGCCAGTAGTATAGATCCCGGACAGAGGTATAGCAATCAGCCCCAGCATTTT,CASSIDPGQRYSNQPQHF
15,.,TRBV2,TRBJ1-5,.,TGTGCCAGCAGTGAAGGGAGGATTAGCAATCAGCCCCAGCATTTT,CASSEGRISNQPQHF
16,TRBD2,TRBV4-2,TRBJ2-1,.,TGTGCCAGCAGCCAAGATGTAGCGGGAGGTTACAATGAGCAGTTCTTC,CASSQDVAGGYNEQFF
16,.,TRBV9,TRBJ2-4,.,TGTGCCAGCAGCGTCGTGGGAGGCCCCGGGTTAAACATTCAGTACTTC,CASSVVGGPGLNIQYF
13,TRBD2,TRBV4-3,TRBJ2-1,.,TGCGCCAGCAGCCAAACGGGGGGCAATGAGCAGTTCTTC,CASSQTGGNEQFF
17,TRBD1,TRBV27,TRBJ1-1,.,TGTGCCAGCCCCCAAGGGGGCAGGGCCTCCAGGGACACTGAAGCTTTCTTT,CASPQGGRASRDTEAFF
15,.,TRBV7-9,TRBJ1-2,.,TGTGCCAGCAGACCTCCCCGGACAGTTGGCTATGGCTACACCTTC,CASRPPRTVGYGYTF
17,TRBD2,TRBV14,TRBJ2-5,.,TGTGCCAGCAGCCCGGGACTAGCGGACTTAGAGGGGGAGACCCAGTACTTC,CASSPGLADLEGETQYF
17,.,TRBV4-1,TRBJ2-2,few,TGCGCCAGCGGATATAGCGGAGCCGGGTGGAACACCGGGGAGCTGTTTTTT,CASGYSGAGWNTGELFF
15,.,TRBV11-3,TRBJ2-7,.,TGTGCCAGCAGTTTGACTAGTTTCGAAGACTACGAGCAGTACTTC,CASSLTSFEDYEQYF
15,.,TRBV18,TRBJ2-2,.,TGTGCCAGCTCACCGGCTGCGGGGCCCACCGGGGAGCTGTTTTTT,CASSPAAGPTGELFF
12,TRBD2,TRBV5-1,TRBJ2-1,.,TGCGCCAGCAGCGGGGAGGGCAATGAGCAGTTCTTC,CASSGEGNEQFF
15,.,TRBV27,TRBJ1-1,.,TGTGCCAGCAGTAGAGTACAGGGACTAGGCACTGAAGCTTTCTTT,CASSRVQGLGTEAFF
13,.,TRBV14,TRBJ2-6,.,TGTGCCAGCCACAGGGCTGGGGCCAACGTCCTGACTTTC,CASHRAGANVLTF
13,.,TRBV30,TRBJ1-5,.,TGTGCCTGGAGCGCACAGGAGAATCAGCCCCAGCATTTT,CAWSAQENQPQHF
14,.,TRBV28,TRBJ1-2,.,TGTGCCAGCAGCTCCTTCGGGGAGGGAGGGGGCTACACCTTC,CASSSFGEGGGYTF
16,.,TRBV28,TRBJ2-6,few,TGTGCCAGCAGTTCAGGAGGGGCCTCTGGGGCCAACGTCCTGACTTTC,CASSSGGASGANVLTF
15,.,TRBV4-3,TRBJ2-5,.,TGCGCCAGCAGCCCCCTAGGACAGACCGGAGAGACCCAGTACTTC,CASSPLGQTGETQYF
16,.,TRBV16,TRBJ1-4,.,TGTGCCAGCAGCCAATTCCGGGGACTTGGGTATGAAAAACTGTTTTTT,CASSQFRGLGYEKLFF
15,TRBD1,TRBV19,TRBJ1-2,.,TGTGCCAGTAGTAAAGGGACAGGAGCTAACTATGGCTACACCTTC,CASSKGTGANYGYTF
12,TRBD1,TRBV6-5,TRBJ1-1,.,TGTGCCAGCAGGGGCCCGCAGGGGGGTGCTTTCTTT,CASRGPQGGAFF
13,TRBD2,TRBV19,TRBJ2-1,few,TGTGCCAGTAGACTAGCGGGAGGGGGGGAGCAGTTCTTC,CASRLAGGGEQFF
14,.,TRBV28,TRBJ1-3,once,TGTGCCAGCAGTTTCGCAGGCTCTGGAAACACCATATATTTT,CASSFAGSGNTIYF
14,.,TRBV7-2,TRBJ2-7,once,TGTGCCAGCAGCCGGGGAGATAGGGCCTACGAGCAGTACTTC,CASSRGDRAYEQYF
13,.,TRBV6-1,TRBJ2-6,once,TGTGCCAGCAGTGAAGCTTCGGACTCCGTCCTGACTTTC,CASSEASDSVLTF
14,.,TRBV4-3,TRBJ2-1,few,TGCGCCAGCAGCCAAGAAGGGAGTGCGCATGAGCAGTTCTTC,CASSQEGSAHEQFF
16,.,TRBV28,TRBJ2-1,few,TGTGCCAGCAGTCCCTGGGACCTCCTGGGGGGCAATGAGCAGTTCTTC,CASSPWDLLGGNEQFF
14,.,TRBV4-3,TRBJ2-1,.,TGCGCCAGCAGCCAGGTTAGCGGCTACAATGAGCAGTTCTTC,CASSQVSGYNEQFF
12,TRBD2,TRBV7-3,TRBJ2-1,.,TGTGCCAGCAGCCCCCGGGGGGATGAGCAGTTCTTC,CASSPRGDEQFF
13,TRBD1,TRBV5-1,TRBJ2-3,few,TGCGCCAGCAGCGTACAGGGGGCAGATACGCAGTATTTT,CASSVQGADTQYF
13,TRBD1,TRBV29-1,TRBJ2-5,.,TGCAGCGTTGATCCCCAGGGGGCAGAGACCCAGTACTTC,CSVDPQGAETQYF
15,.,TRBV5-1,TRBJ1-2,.,TGCGCCAGCAGCTTGGGGGGCGGTTCTAACTATGGCTACACCTTC,CASSLGGGSNYGYTF
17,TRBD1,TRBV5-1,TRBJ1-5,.,TGCGCCAGCAGCTTGGGGGGACCTGACAGGGGGAGTCAGCCCCAGCATTTT,CASSLGGPDRGSQPQHF
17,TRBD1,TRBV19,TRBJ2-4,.,TGTGCCAGTAGTCTGGGTCTTAGCCGGGACAGGGGATACATTCAGTACTTC,CASSLGLSRDRGYIQYF
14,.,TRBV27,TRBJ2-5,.,TGTGCCAGCAGACGTAAACTAGAATCAGAGACCCAGTACTTC,CASRRKLESETQYF
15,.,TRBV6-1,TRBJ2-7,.,TGTGCCAGCAGTGACCCCGGGACTGGCTCCTACGAGCAGTACTTC,CASSDPGTGSYEQYF
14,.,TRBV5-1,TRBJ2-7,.,TGCGCCAGTCGTAAGGGCAGCCGGGATTACGAGCAGTACTTC,CASRKGSRDYEQYF
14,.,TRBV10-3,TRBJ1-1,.,TGTGCCATCAGTGACGGGGTTGTGAACACTGAAGCTTTCTTT,CAISDGVVNTEAFF
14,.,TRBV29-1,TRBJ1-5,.,TGCAGCGTTGGAGAGGGAGAGGGCAATCAGCCCCAGCATTTT,CSVGEGEGNQPQHF
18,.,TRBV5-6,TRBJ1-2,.,TGTGCCAGCAGCTCGGGACATCAACCCGTCCCACATAACTATGGCTACACCTTC,CASSSGHQPVPHNYGYTF
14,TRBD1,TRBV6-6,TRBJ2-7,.,TGTGCCAGCAGTAGAAGGACAGGCCCCTACGAGCAGTACTTC,CASSRRTGPYEQYF
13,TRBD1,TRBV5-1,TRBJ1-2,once,TGCGCCAGCAGCGGTCAGGGGGACTATGGCTACACCTTC,CASSGQGDYGYTF
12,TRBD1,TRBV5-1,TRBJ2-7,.,TGCGCCAGCAGTCGACAGGGGAGCGAGCAGTACTTC,CASSRQGSEQYF
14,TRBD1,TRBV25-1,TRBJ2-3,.,TGTGCCAGCAGCGACAGGGGAGGAGCAGATACGCAGTATTTT,CASSDRGGADTQYF
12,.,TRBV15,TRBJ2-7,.,TGTGCCACCAGCAGCGGAGACTACGAGCAGTACTTC,CATSSGDYEQYF
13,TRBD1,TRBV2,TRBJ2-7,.,TGTGCCAGCAGTGAGGACAGGTACAACGAGCAGTACTTC,CASSEDRYNEQYF
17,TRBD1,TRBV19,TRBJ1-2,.,TGTGCCAGTAGTCCCCGGACAGGGCCGTCCGCTAACTATGGCTACACCTTC,CASSPRTGPSANYGYTF
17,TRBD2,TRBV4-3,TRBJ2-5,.,TGCGCCAGCAGCCAAGAATATCTCGGGAGGGGGAAAGAGACCCAGTACTTC,CASSQEYLGRGKETQYF
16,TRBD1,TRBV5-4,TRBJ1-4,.,TGTGCCAGCAGCCGACCGACAGGGGGCGAAGGAGAAAAACTGTTTTTT,CASSRPTGGEGEKLFF
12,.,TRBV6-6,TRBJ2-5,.,TGTGCCAGCAGTTACGAGAGGGAGACCCAGTACTTC,CASSYERETQYF
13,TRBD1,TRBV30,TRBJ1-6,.,TGTGCCTGTTCCCAGGGGGCTGATTCACCCCCCCACTTT,CACSQGADSPPHF
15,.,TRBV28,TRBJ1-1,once,TGTGCCAGCAGTCTGGGCAGGGGCGATTATGTTGAAGCTTTCTTT,CASSLGRGDYVEAFF